The source of this TCR beta chain is a study of Ad26.COV2.S vaccination and SARS-CoV-2 variants. Background on the study: In the COV1001 trial, the donor was in the Ad26.COV2.S arm.

TCRdb's copy holds only in-frame clones and misses some; the assay was immunoSEQ multiplex PCR. Altogether over 350,000 clones are present, 70% to 90% being singletons, with the ten largest covering roughly 3.2%. As for this clone: Its antigen is unidentified.

Treatment described: 19 received Ad26.COV2.S at low or high dose, single or two shots; roughly five received placebo; per-sample allocation not given. Vaccine and placebo recipients were sampled on day 63 after the first injection. An Ad26 vector carrying the Wuhan-strain SARS-CoV-2 spike served as the vaccine. Study-wide points: Recipients given vaccine exceeded placebo recipients in spike-specific TCR breadth. Reportedly, spike-specific CD8+ and CD4+ T cell responses achieved substantial breadth once vaccination had taken place.

Trimming cost V 5 bases and J 3 bases, with 10 bases left between them. Germline lookup yields CDR1 PRHDT and CDR2 FYEKMQ (reference sequence). The CDR3 consists of 13 residues. This TCR came from a person between 18 and 60 years old who received the Ad26.COV2.S COVID-19 vaccine or a placebo. The rearrangement links TRBV13 to TRBJ1-2; D is uncertain. Sequenced here: peripheral blood, sampled in a trial of Ad26.COV2.S vaccine versus placebo. The CDR3 DNA sequence: TGTGCCAGCAGCCGTGACGGGTACTATGGCTACACCTTC. This translates into CASSRDGYYGYTF.